This T cell receptor (beta chain) was recovered during a study of blood T cell repertoires in COVID-19. Generated by immunoSEQ multiplex PCR, the TCRdb table keeps only in-frame clones and is missing some. The sample yields fewer than 200,000 clones, about 90% seen once. The CDR3 loop spans 15 amino acids. The germline V gene has CDR1 SGHDT and CDR2 YYEEEE. V was clipped by 0 bases and J by 4 bases; unmatched bases: 2. The chain joins TRBV5-6 to TRBJ2-1; 9 bases match TRBD2. Material: peripheral blood. The TCR originated in a man aged 35 to 55 with active or convalescent COVID-19. CDR3 amino acids: CASSLGSGSYNEQFF. CDR3 nucleotide sequence: TGTGCCAGCAGCTTGGGTAGCGGGAGTTACAATGAGCAGTTCTTC.